The entry below describes one T cell receptor (beta chain). PCR amplification relied on 60 Vbeta primers (plus 13 Jbeta primers). TCRdb keeps only in-frame clones here, not all; method: immunoSEQ multiplex PCR. The table has more than 130,000 clones, 70% to 75% seen once. The record originates from a study of cytomegalovirus exposure and HLA in healthy donors. Whole-study context: Samples from HLA-typed donors yielded some 85 million unique TCRs in an early data release.

This CDR3 is built from 14 residues. In germline, CDR1 is SGHAT, CDR2 FQNNGV. V was shortened by 4 bases and J by 3 bases, with 13 bases between the two germline ends. The rearrangement joins TRBV11-2 to TRBJ2-7; no clear D gene. The receptor comes from a human donor in good health. The material sequenced was PBMCs. Written as DNA, the CDR3 is TGTGCCAGCAGCTACCTGGGCAGCATCTACGAGCAGTACTTC. Translation gives CASSYLGSIYEQYF.